This T cell receptor beta chain appears in the sequencing data of a study of patients and donors after allogeneic stem cell transplantation. TCRdb re-called the RT-PCR reads with MiXCR, one entry per CDR3 protein. The table includes around 150,000 distinct CDR3 sequences, 30% detected once. Germline V gene lookup returns CDR1 SGHVS and CDR2 FNYEAQ. V dropped 2 bases and J dropped 0 bases, with 10 bases sitting between them. The CDR3 is 16 residues long. In its sample, this clonotype was seen a few times. V usage is TRBV7-6 and J usage is TRBJ2-2; D unclear. Material for sequencing was blood, either unsorted or a sorted T cell fraction (not recorded which). The receptor was isolated from a human donor who was either an allogeneic HSCT recipient or a stem cell or donor lymphocyte infusion donor (not recorded which). It is not recorded whose cells these are; they may come from a transplant donor. The CDR3 reads CASSLNAFSNTGELFF. The CDR3 DNA reads as TGTGCCAGCAGCTTAAATGCGTTTTCGAACACCGGGGAGCTGTTTTTT.